This TCR beta chain was obtained from a study of blood T cell repertoires in COVID-19. The method was immunoSEQ multiplex PCR; TCRdb's version includes in-frame clones alone and lacks a portion of them. Of about 300,000 clones in the sample, approximately 89% were seen once. Participants, about 18 to 90 years old, spanned under 30 US areas. Two negative PCRs, clearance, or symptom resolution were required of recovered Cohort 3 donors. Trimming removed 2 bases from V and 4 bases from J; junction bases left unmatched: 3. Germline assignment: CDR1 SGHTA and CDR2 FQGTGA. The CDR3 is 15 residues long. The sequence derives from a woman under 30 who had recovered from COVID-19. The sequencing input was PBMCs or T cells enriched from blood (not recorded which). The genes are TRBV7-3 and TRBJ2-3; the match to TRBD1 covers 10 bases. CDR3 nucleotide sequence: TGTGCCAGCAGCTTAGTTGGACAGGGGGCAGATACGCAGTATTTT. It translates to CASSLVGQGADTQYF.